This section outlines one TCR beta chain sequence together with its context. What it recognizes is unknown. Amplification yielded TCR beta CDR3 regions, with RNA transcripts as the source. An initial round of RT-PCR targeting the TCR CDR3 relied on the HTBI primer set. TCRdb recomputed calls from the multiplex PCR reads with MiXCR, one row per CDR3 protein. The top ten hold around 29% of the sample, which has about 680,000 distinct CDR3 sequences, about 35% seen once. The trim removed 6 bases at V and 3 bases at J, leaving 3 bases unmatched. The CDR3 extends over 13 amino acids. Germline V gene data show CDR1 as SGHRS and CDR2 as YFSETQ. The data belong to a study of T cells in Graves' hyperthyroidism and ophthalmopathy. Study conclusions and caveats: Most thyroid clonotypes expanded above 0.001 appeared in blood too.

Stable disease denoted Graves' hyperthyroidism without ophthalmopathy progression within 18 months. Investigators excluded patients with uncontrolled infection, other autoimmune disease, pregnancy or lactation. Every diagnosis used clinical symptoms, serum thyroxine and TRAb, thyroid ultrasound and orbital computed tomography. V and J are TRBV5-1 and TRBJ2-5, with TRBD2 identical over 9 bases. The source is a woman aged 40 to 50 with Graves' hyperthyroidism. Sequenced sample: blood. The DNA of the CDR3 is TGCGCCAGCACCGCTAGCGGGGAAGAGACCCAGTACTTC. As protein: CASTASGEETQYF.